The 10 T cell receptor beta chains below were found in one sample sequenced in a study of blood T cell repertoires in COVID-19. Repertoires were generated with immunoSEQ multiplex PCR, while TCRdb's copy carries only in-frame clones and drops some. Of hundreds of thousands of clones listed, 70% to 90% are singletons. The sequenced sample was peripheral blood. These receptors all come from a human donor in a cohort sampled during active COVID-19.

The rearrangement uses TRBV29-1 and TRBJ1-1; D is unclear. The CDR3 totals 11 residues. V lost 6 bases to trimming and J lost 3 bases, with 8 bases between them. Germline lookup yields CDR1 SQVTM and CDR2 ANQGSEA. CDR3 residues: CSVVFDTEAFF. The CDR3 DNA reads TGCAGCGTCGTGTTCGACACTGAAGCTTTCTTT. The whole variable domain, remainder taken from reference TRBV29-1 and TRBJ1-1, is SAVISQKPSRDICQRGTSLTIQCQVDSQVTMMFWYRQQPGQSLTLIATANQGSEATYESGFVIDKFPISRPNLTFSTLTVSNMSPEDSSIYLCSVVFDTEAFFGQGTRLTVV.

V gene TRBV7-9 combines with J gene TRBJ1-1; a possible D gene is TRBD1 (6 bases). CDR1 is SEHNR and CDR2 is FQNEAQ in the germline V gene (reference sequence). V dropped 7 bases and J dropped 1 base, with 16 bases sitting between them. The CDR3 runs 15 residues. CDR3 residues: CASTLDQQGNTEAFF. Here the CDR3 DNA reads TGTGCCAGCACGCTTGACCAACAGGGGAACACTGAAGCTTTCTTT.

The V and J genes are TRBV5-4 and TRBJ2-1, with D possibly being TRBD2 (6 bases). CDR1 SGHNT and CDR2 YYREEE come from the germline V gene (reference sequence). Trimming left V 4 bases short and J 0 bases short, with 11 bases between. CDR3 length equals 15 residues. This CDR3 reads CASSPTSNSYNEQFF. The DNA of the CDR3 is TGTGCCAGCAGCCCCACTAGCAACTCCTACAATGAGCAGTTCTTC.

The V and J genes are TRBV7-9 and TRBJ2-7; 9 positions agree with TRBD2. The CDR3 is 13 amino acids. Germline-derived CDR1 and CDR2 are SEHNR and FQNEAQ (reference sequence). Trimming at V came to 4 bases and at J to 7 bases, leaving 5 bases not matched to a gene. CDR3: CASSSIAGEEQYF. For the CDR3, the DNA is TGTGCCAGCAGCTCTATAGCGGGAGAGGAGCAGTACTTC.

The rearrangement links TRBV4-1 to TRBJ1-2; D is ambiguous. The V end was cut by 8 bases, the J end by 0 bases, with 16 bases between. The CDR3 has 15 residues. Looked up from germline, CDR1 is MGHRA and CDR2 is YSYEKL. The CDR3 DNA reads as TGCGCCAGCGCTCCTGGGCAGATAGCTAACTATGGCTACACCTTC. Its protein product is CASAPGQIANYGYTF.

The chain recombines TRBV6-1 with TRBJ1-1; 7 positions match TRBD1. From germline, CDR1 is MNHNS and CDR2 SASEGT. V lost 1 base to trimming and J lost 9 bases; unmatched junction nucleotides: 5. The CDR3 length is 13 residues. Here the CDR3 reads CASSEGMRGQAFF. The CDR3 nucleotides are TGTGCCAGCAGTGAAGGTATGAGGGGGCAAGCTTTCTTT.

V gene TRBV30 combines with J gene TRBJ2-5; the match to TRBD1 covers 9 bases. Per the germline V gene, CDR1 is GTSNPN and CDR2 is SVGIG (reference sequence). CDR3 length: 13 amino acids. V trimming: 7 bases; J trimming: 1 base; junction bases outside the gene matches: 4. CDR3 in amino acids: CASGTGRQETQYF. In DNA form, the CDR3 reads TGTGCCTCGGGGACAGGGCGCCAAGAGACCCAGTACTTC.

The chain links TRBV2 to TRBJ2-3, with D unresolved. Germline-derived CDR1 and CDR2 are SNHLY and FYNNEI. The V gene lost 10 bases and the J gene lost 0 bases, with 11 bases spanning the gap. The CDR3 consists of 13 residues. CDR3 amino acids: CATGYTSTDTQYF. The CDR3 bases are TGTGCCACCGGGTACACTAGCACAGATACGCAGTATTTT. Full variable domain (remainder filled in from reference TRBV2 and TRBJ2-3): EPEVTQTPSHQVTQMGQEVILRCVPISNHLYFYWYRQILGQKVEFLVSFYNNEISEKSEIFDDQFSVERPDGSNFTLKIRSTKLEDSAMYFCATGYTSTDTQYFGPGTRLTVL.

CDR3 residues: CASSDGIYEQYF. DNA of the CDR3: TGTGCCAGCAGCGACGGGATCTACGAGCAGTACTTC. The chain couples TRBV7-2 to TRBJ2-7, with D perhaps matching TRBD2 (5 bases). This CDR3 comprises 12 residues. Germline V gives CDR1 SGHTA, CDR2 FQGNSA. Trimming left V 5 bases short and J 3 bases short, with 8 bases between.

The genes are TRBV14 and TRBJ2-6; D unclear. V was shortened by 3 bases and J by 0 bases, with 9 bases between the two germline ends. Germline lookup yields CDR1 SGHDN and CDR2 FVKESK. The CDR3 sequence is 16 residues long. As DNA, the CDR3 is TGTGCCAGCAGCCACCCCGCGTTCTCTGGGGCCAACGTCCTGACTTTC. Residues: CASSHPAFSGANVLTF. The variable domain in full, completed from reference TRBV14 and TRBJ2-6, reads EAGVTQFPSHSVIEKGQTVTLRCDPISGHDNLYWYRRVMGKEIKFLLHFVKESKQDESGMPNNRFLAERTGGTYSTLKVQPAELEDSGVYFCASSHPAFSGANVLTFGAGSRLTVL.